This T cell receptor beta chain was sequenced during a study of blood T cell repertoires in COVID-19 (dated by TCRdb to about 2020). Turning to the overall study: Samples covering the acute and convalescent phases of COVID-19 were provided by collaborators in the United States, Italy and Spain. The material from the prospective study consisted of cDNA or gDNA derived from T cells, B-cell-depleted T cells, or PBMCs. The dataset comprised deeply sampled blood TCRbeta repertoires from subjects exposed to, actively infected with, or recovered from COVID-19. The repertoires were released in a freely available public database intended as a resource for research on the immune response to SARS-CoV-2. The samples were drawn from the first 160 participants of the ongoing ImmuneRACE study and from 1,254 subjects provided by 6 global collaborators. Nearly every sample came with metadata listing a de-identified subject ID, COVID-19 status, age in years and sex. HLA class I and class II types, where available, came from metadata supplied by the sample provider rather than from assay-based typing.

CDR1 and CDR2 were assigned from the germline V gene as SGHRS and YFSETQ. Germline trimming amounts to 1 base on V and 4 bases on J, with 8 as the count of junction bases outside the gene matches. The CDR3 runs 15 amino acids, cysteine and valine included. Only CDR3 DNA is held: 45 bases, read in frame from base 1. Paper-wide results and their limitations: The quantity of clinical and demographic metadata differed by source and by participant and was supplied without curation.

Whole blood was collected in K2EDTA tubes by collaborating institutions according to the institutions' own protocols. For TCRbeta analysis, collaborators shipped samples as frozen whole blood, isolated PBMCs, or DNA extracted from either of those sample types. For this clone: Its cognate antigen has yet to be identified. Per-base quality was not reported, and no clone a single base away is much larger than it.

The immunoSEQ Assay, a bias-controlled multiplex PCR, was used to amplify TCRbeta CDR3 regions from genomic DNA. On the study's bioinformatics: The number of nucleated cells in each sample was estimated from the amplification of reference gene primers within the assay. To quantify the absolute abundance of each unique TCRbeta CDR3 rearrangement, sequence reads were collapsed and filtered. Productive Simpson clonality was computed per sample as the square root of Simpson's diversity index over productive rearrangements. The table comes from immuneACCESS by way of TCRdb, which keeps in-frame sequences with V and J called. Part of the clones is missing from these tables; in studies checked, under half for an unresolved V gene and the rest for unknown reasons. From that table come the V and J calls and clone size; the DNA was used to work out D and trimming. This sample holds over 130,000 clones; roughly 80% were observed only once. The top ten hold approximately 16% of the sample.

The sample was peripheral blood. The receptor comes from a man aged 45 to 65 with acute or convalescent COVID-19. The rearranged chain carries TRBV5-1 and TRBJ2-7, with TRBD2 matching 7 junction bases. The bases read TGCGCCAGCAGCTTGAGTTCGGGGGGTACGTACGAGCAGTACGTC. Protein translation: CASSLSSGGTYEQYV.